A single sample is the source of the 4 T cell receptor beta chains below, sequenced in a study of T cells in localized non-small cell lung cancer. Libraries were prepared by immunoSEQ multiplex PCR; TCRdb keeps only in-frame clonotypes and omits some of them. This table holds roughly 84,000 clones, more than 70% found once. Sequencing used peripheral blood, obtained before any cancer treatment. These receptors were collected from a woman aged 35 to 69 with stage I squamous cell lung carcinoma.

CDR3 coding DNA: TGTGCCAGCAGTGAGACAGGGGTGGGGAGCAATCAGCCCCAGCATTTT. This translates into CASSETGVGSNQPQHF. This chain links TRBV25-1 with TRBJ1-5; TRBD1 agrees at 8 bases. The junction had 5 bases not matched to a gene; V was cut back by 3 bases and J by 1 base. CDR3 size: 16 residues. The germline gives CDR1 MGHDK, CDR2 SYGVNS.

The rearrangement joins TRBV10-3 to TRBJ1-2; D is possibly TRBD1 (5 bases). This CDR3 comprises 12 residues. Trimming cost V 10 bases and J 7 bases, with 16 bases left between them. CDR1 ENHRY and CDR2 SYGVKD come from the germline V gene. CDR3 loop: CATTPGGGGYTF. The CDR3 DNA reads TGTGCCACCACGCCCGGGGGAGGTGGCTACACCTTC.

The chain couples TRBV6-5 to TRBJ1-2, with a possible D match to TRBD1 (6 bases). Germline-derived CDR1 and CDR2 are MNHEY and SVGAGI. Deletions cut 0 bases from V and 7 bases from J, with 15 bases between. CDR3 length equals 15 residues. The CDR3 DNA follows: TGTGCCAGCAGTTACTCGGGGGCAGGGGAGACTGGCTACACCTTC. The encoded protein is CASSYSGAGETGYTF.

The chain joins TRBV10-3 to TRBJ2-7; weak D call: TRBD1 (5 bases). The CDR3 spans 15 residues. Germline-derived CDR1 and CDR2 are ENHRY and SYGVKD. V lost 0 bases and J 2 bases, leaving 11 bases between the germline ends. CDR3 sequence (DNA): TGTGCCATCAGTGAGTCGAATACAGGACCCTACGAGCAGTACTTC. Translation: CAISESNTGPYEQYF.